This TCR beta chain was sequenced during a study of shared clonotypes between healthy human individuals. TCRdb's table, derived via immunoSEQ multiplex PCR, lists solely in-frame clones and lacks some. The sample lists approximately 1,500,000 clones, 98% occurring once. From germline, CDR1 is MGHRA and CDR2 YSYEKL. Trimming pared 3 bases from V and 2 bases from J, leaving 21 bases between. The CDR3 spans 18 residues. The V and J genes are TRBV4-1 and TRBJ2-3; D is perhaps TRBD2 (5 bases). The origin of this receptor is a man aged 30 to 45 in good health. Material for sequencing was naive CD4+ T cells sorted from blood. This sample's subset: CD45RA+ positively selected. Written as DNA, the CDR3 is TGCGCCAGCAGCCACCTCCTCGGACGGACTTTCTCCACAGATACGCAGTATTTT. It codes for CASSHLLGRTFSTDTQYF.